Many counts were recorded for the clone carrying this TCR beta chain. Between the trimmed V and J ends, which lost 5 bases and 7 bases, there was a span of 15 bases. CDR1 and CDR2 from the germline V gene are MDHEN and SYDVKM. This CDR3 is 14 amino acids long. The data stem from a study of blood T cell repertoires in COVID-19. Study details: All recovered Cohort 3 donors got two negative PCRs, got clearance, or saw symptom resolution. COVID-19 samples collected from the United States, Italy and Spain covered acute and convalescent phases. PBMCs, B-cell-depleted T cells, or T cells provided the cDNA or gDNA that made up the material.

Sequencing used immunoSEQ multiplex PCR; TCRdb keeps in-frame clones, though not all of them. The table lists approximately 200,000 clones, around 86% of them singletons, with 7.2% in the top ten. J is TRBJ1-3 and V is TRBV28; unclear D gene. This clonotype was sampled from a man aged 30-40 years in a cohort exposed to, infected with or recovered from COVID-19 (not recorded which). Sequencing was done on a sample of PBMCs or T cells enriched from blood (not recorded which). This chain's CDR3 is CASSEVVFINTIYF. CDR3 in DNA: TGTGCCAGCAGTGAGGTTGTCTTTATCAACACCATATATTTT. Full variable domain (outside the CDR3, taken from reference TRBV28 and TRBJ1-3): DVKVTQSSRYLVKRTGEKVFLECVQDMDHENMFWYRQDPGLGLRLIYFSYDVKMKEKGDIPEGYSVSREKKERFSLILESASTNQTSMYLCASSEVVFINTIYFGEGSWLTVV.